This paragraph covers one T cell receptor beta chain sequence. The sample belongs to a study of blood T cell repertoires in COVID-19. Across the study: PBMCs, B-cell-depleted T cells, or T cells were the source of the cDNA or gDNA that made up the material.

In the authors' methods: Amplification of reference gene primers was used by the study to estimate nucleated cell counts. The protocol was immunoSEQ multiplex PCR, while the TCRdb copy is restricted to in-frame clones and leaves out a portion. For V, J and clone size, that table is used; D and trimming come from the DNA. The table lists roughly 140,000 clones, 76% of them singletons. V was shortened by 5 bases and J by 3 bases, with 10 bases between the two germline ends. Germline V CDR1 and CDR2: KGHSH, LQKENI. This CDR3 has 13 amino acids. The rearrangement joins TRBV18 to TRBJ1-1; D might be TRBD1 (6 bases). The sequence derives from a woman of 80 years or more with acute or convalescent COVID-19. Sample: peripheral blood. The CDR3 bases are TGTGCCAGCTCAGCCGCAGGGGACACTGAAGCTTTCTTT. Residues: CASSAAGDTEAFF.